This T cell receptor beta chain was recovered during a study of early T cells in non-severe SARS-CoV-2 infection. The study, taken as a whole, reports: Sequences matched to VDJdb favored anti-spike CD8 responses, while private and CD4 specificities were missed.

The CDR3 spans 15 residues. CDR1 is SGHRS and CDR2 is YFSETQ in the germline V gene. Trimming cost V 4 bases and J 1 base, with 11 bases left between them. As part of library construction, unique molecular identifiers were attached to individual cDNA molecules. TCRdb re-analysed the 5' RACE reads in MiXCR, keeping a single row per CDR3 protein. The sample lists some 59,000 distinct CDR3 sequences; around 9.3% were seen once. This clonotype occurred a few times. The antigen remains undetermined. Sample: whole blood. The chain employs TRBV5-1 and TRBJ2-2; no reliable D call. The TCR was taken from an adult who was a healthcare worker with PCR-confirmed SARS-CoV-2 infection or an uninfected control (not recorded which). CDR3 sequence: CASSPTAGNTGELFF. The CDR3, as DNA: TGCGCCAGCAGCCCTACAGCCGGGAACACCGGGGAGCTGTTTTTT.